Listed below are T cell receptor beta chains from one sample, sequenced in a study of cytomegalovirus exposure and HLA in healthy donors. Assay used: immunoSEQ multiplex PCR; TCRdb lists only in-frame clones, some missing. The data show over 150,000 clones, less than 80% seen once. The sample comprised PBMCs. The receptors shown here come from a man aged 35 to 55 in good health and CMV-seronegative. CDR3s include the opening cysteine and the closing phenylalanine or tryptophan. The D gene is left open where the match is weak. The listing skips clone size in some rows; elsewhere it reads once, few, many or a size class.

D gene,V gene,J gene,clone size,CDR3 DNA,CDR3 protein
TRBD2,TRBV6-1,TRBJ2-5,.,TGTGCCAGCAGTGAACTAGCGGGGGAGACCCAGTACTTC,CASSELAGETQYF
TRBD2,TRBV11-2,TRBJ2-5,.,TGTGCCAGCAGCAAGACTAGCGGGAGAAGAAAAGAGACCCAGTACTTC,CASSKTSGRRKETQYF
TRBD2,TRBV6-6,TRBJ2-1,many,TGTGCCAGCAGGGGACTAGCGGGGGTCAATGAGCAGTTCTTC,CASRGLAGVNEQFF
.,TRBV11-3,TRBJ2-1,.,TGTGCCAGCAGCTTTTCCGGGAGTTTGCCCTACAATGAGCAGTTCTTC,CASSFSGSLPYNEQFF
.,TRBV29-1,TRBJ2-7,few,TGCAGCGTTGAGAAGGGGATAGTGGACGAGCAGTACTTC,CSVEKGIVDEQYF
TRBD1,TRBV6-6,TRBJ1-5,.,TGTGCCAGCACCCCAGGACAGGGAGGATATCAGCCCCAGCATTTT,CASTPGQGGYQPQHF
.,TRBV5-6,TRBJ2-7,.,TGTGCCAGCAGCTTGGGGACAGTTTTCTACGAGCAGTACTTC,CASSLGTVFYEQYF
TRBD1,TRBV6-5,TRBJ2-7,few,TGTGCCAGCAGGCGAGGACAGGGGGGGTCCTACGAGCAGTACTTC,CASRRGQGGSYEQYF
TRBD2,TRBV28,TRBJ2-1,.,TGTGCCAGCAACCTTAGCGGGAGACGCAACAATGAGCAGTTCTTC,CASNLSGRRNNEQFF
.,TRBV10-1,TRBJ2-7,.,TGCGCCAGCAGCCGGAGGACTCGGTTCTACGAGCAGTACTTC,CASSRRTRFYEQYF
.,TRBV21-1,TRBJ2-3,.,TGTGCCAGCAGCACTTGGGGGGGACTACTAGATACGCAGTATTTT,CASSTWGGLLDTQYF
TRBD2,TRBV7-9,TRBJ2-1,few,TGTGCCAGCAGCTTAGGGACTAGCTCGGGCAATGAGCAGTTCTTC,CASSLGTSSGNEQFF
TRBD2,TRBV11-2,TRBJ2-7,.,TGTGCCAGCAGCTTAGTTATCGCCGGGACTAGCTCCTACGAGCAGTACTTC,CASSLVIAGTSSYEQYF
.,TRBV7-9,TRBJ2-2,.,TGTGCCAGCAGCCATCCGGGGTTCGGGGAGCTGTTTTTT,CASSHPGFGELFF
TRBD1,TRBV19,TRBJ2-3,.,TGTGCCAGTAGTAAAGGGACAGAGGTATTAGATACGCAGTATTTT,CASSKGTEVLDTQYF
TRBD2,TRBV27,TRBJ2-1,.,TGTGCCAGCAGTAAAAGGACTAGCGGGACTTTTTCGAGCTCCTACAATGAGCAGTTCTTC,CASSKRTSGTFSSSYNEQFF
.,TRBV5-6,TRBJ2-5,.,TGTGCCAGCAGCTTGGTAGCAGCTTCGGGGCAAGAGACCCAGTACTTC,CASSLVAASGQETQYF